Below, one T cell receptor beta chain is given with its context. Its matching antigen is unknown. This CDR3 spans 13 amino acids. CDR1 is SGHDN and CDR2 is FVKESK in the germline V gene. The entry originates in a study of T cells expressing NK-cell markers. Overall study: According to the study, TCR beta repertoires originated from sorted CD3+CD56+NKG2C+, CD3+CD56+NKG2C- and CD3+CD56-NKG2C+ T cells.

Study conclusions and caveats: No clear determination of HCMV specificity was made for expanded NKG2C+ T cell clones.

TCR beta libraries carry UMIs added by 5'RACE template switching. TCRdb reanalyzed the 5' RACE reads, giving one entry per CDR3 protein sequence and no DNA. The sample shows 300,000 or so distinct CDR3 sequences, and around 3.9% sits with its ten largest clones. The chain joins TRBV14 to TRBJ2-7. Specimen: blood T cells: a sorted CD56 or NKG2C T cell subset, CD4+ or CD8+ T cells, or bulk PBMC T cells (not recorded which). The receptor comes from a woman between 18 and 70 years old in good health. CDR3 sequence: CASSRGLAYEQYF.